A single T cell receptor (beta chain) is shown here with its context. Its antigen is currently unknown. Germline V gives CDR1 GTSNPN, CDR2 SVGIG (reference sequence). The CDR3 totals 15 residues. The germline V and J ends were trimmed by 1 base and 2 bases, with 12 bases remaining between them. Multiplex touch-down PCR with TRB-A/B primers amplified rearranged V-D-J TRB sequences. TCRdb called the multiplex PCR reads again in MiXCR, with one record for every CDR3 protein. Among around 10,000 distinct CDR3 sequences listed, under 40% were seen once. The data stem from a study of T cell repertoires in aging, cancer and after chemotherapy. On the study more broadly: Donors were grouped into six age bands spanning 30 or younger through 70 or older. Repeat sampling of healthy donors over several months to years showed clear clonal overlap. The full dataset contained 8.5 million to 10 million TCR reads.

Points from the study as a whole: Loss of evenness, beyond lost richness, contributed to age-related TCR diversity decline in cancer patients.

Peripheral blood genomic DNA, not sorted cells or RNA, was the template. The sequencing input was blood. The J gene is TRBJ2-1, the V gene TRBV30; D might be TRBD2 (6 bases). The sequence came from a human donor in good health. CDR3 bases: TGTGCCTGGAGTGGAATTGCGGGACCCTACAATGAGCAGTTCTTC. Residues: CAWSGIAGPYNEQFF.